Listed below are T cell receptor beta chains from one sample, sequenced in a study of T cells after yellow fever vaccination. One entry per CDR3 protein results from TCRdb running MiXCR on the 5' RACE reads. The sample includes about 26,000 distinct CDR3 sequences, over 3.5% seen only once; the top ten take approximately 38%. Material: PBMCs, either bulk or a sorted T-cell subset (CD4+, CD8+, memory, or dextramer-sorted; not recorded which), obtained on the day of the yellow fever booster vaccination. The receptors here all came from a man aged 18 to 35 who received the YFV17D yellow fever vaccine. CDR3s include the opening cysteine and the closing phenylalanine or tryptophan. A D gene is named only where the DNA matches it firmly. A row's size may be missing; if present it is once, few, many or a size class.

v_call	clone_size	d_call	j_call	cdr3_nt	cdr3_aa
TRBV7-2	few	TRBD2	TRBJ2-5	TGTGCCAGCAGCTTAGGGGGACTAGTCCAAGAGACCCAGTACTTC	CASSLGGLVQETQYF
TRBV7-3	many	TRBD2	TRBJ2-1	TGTGCCAGCAGCGGATCTAGCGGGGGGGTGGAGAATGAGCAGTTCTTC	CASSGSSGGVENEQFF
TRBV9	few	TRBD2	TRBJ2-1	TGTGCCAGCAGCTCCCGGTGGTTGCTAGCGGGGGAATACAATGAGCAGTTCTTC	CASSSRWLLAGEYNEQFF
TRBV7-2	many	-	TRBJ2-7	TGTGCCAGCAGCTCGAGTACCGGACCATATTACGAGCAGTACTTC	CASSSSTGPYYEQYF
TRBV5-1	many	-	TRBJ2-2	TGCGCCAGCAGCTTGGGCCCGAACACCGGGGAGCTGTTTTTT	CASSLGPNTGELFF
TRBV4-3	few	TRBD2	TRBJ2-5	TGCGCCAGCAGCAGTCAACGCGGGGGTCAAGAGACCCAGTACTTC	CASSSQRGGQETQYF
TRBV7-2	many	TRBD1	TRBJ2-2	TGTGCCAGCAGCTTACAGGGGGCGCACACCGGGGAGCTGTTTTTT	CASSLQGAHTGELFF
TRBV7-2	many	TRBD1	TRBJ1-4	TGTGCCAGCAGCCTGACAGGGGTTTGGAATGAAAAACTGTTTTTT	CASSLTGVWNEKLFF
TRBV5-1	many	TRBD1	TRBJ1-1	TGCGCCAGCAGCTTCAGGACAGGGTCGGTCGCTGGTAACACTGAAGCTTTCTTT	CASSFRTGSVAGNTEAFF
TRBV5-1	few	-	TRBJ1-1	TGCGCCAGCAGCTTCGTTGGGGGGACCCAGTCTGAAGCTTTCTTT	CASSFVGGTQSEAFF
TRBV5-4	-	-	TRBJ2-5	TGTGCCAGCAGCTCAGACACGCAAGAGACCCAGTACTTC	CASSSDTQETQYF
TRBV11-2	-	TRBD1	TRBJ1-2	TGTGCCAGCAGCTCGTATGGGGACAGCCGGGGCTACACCTTC	CASSSYGDSRGYTF
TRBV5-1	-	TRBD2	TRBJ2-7	TGCGCCAGCAGCCCGGGGGGGGCCCTCGACTACGAGCAGTACTTC	CASSPGGALDYEQYF
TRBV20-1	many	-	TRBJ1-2	TGCAGTGCTAGAGATGGGGGGATGCAGGTCTACACCTTC	CSARDGGMQVYTF
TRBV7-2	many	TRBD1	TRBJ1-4	TGTGCCAGCAGCCCCTCCGGGACAGGGAGGGAAAAACTGTTTTTT	CASSPSGTGREKLFF
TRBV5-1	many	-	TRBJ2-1	TGCGCCAGCAGCTTGGCGGGACAACCGGTCGATGAGCAGTTCTTC	CASSLAGQPVDEQFF
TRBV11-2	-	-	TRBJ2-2	TGTGCCAGCAGCTTAGGCGCTAGCGACACCGGGGAGCTGTTTTTT	CASSLGASDTGELFF
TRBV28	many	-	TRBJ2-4	TGTGCCACCAGCTTAGCCAAAAACATTCAGTACTTC	CATSLAKNIQYF
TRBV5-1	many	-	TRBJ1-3	TGCGCCAGCAGCCCCGACCGACAAGGCGACTCTGGAAACACCATATATTTT	CASSPDRQGDSGNTIYF
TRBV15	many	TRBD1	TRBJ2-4	TGTGCCACCAGTTCGCACAGGGGATTGAAGAACATTCAGTACTTC	CATSSHRGLKNIQYF
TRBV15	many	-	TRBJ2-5	TGTGCCACCAGCCCCCGGAGGGGGCCGGAGACCCAGTACTTC	CATSPRRGPETQYF
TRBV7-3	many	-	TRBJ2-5	TGTGCCAGCAGCTCCGTGATGCAAGAGACCCAGTACTTC	CASSSVMQETQYF
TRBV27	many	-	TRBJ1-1	TGTGCCAGCAGTTTAACCGGACAGCTGAACACTGAAGCTTTCTTT	CASSLTGQLNTEAFF
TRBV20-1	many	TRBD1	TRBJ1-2	TGCAGTGCATCAAAGACAGGGATTAACTATGGCTACACCTTC	CSASKTGINYGYTF
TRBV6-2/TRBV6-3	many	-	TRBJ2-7	TGTGCCAGCAGTTACTCCCCCCGATCGACCTACGAGCAGTACTTC	CASSYSPRSTYEQYF
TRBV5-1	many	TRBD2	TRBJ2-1	TGCGCCAGCAGCTCCGGGCGGGGGGCCGACTCCTACAATGAGCAGTTCTTC	CASSSGRGADSYNEQFF
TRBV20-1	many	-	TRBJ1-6	TGCAGTGCTAGAGATCAAGGGTTGGGAGATAATTCACCCCTCCACTTT	CSARDQGLGDNSPLHF
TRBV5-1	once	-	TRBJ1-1	TGTGCCAGCAGCCCCCGGGAAGCCAACACTGAAGCTTTCTTT	CASSPREANTEAFF
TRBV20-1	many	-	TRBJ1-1	TGCAGTGCTGCTCCATCCCTGAACACTGAAGCTTTCTTT	CSAAPSLNTEAFF
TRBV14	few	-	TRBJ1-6	TGTGCCAGCCGCAAGGGGATGGGCAATTCACCCCTCCACTTT	CASRKGMGNSPLHF
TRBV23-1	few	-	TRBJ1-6	TGCGCCAGCCATCTGACACCCCTCCACTTT	CASHLTPLHF
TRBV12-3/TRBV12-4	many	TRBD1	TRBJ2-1	TGTGCCAGCAGCTCCGGGACAGGCTACAATGAGCAGTTCTTC	CASSSGTGYNEQFF